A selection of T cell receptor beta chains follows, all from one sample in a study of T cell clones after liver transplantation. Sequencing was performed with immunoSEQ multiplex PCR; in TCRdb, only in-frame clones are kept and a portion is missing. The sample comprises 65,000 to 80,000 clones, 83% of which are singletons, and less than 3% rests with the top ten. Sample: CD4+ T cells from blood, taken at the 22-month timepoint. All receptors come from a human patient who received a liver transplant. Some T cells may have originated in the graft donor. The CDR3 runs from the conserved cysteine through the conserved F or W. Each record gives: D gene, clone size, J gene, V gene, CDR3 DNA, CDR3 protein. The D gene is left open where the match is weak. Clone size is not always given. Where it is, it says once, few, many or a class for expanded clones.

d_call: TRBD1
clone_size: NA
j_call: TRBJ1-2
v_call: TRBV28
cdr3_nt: TGTGCCAGCAGTTTATCCCCCTGGACAGGGTCAAATGGCTACACCTTC
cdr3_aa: CASSLSPWTGSNGYTF

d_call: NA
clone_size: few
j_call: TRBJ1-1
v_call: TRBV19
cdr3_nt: TGTGCCAGTAGTCTCACAGGAGGGACAACTGAAGCTTTCTTT
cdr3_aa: CASSLTGGTTEAFF

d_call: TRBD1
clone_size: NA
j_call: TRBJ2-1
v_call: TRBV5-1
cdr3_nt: TGCGCCAGCACGCCGGGACAGGGGGACTACAATGAGCAGTTCTTC
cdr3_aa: CASTPGQGDYNEQFF

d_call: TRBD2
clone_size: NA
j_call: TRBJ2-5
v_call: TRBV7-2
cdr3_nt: TGTGCCAGCAGCTCGGGACGGGGGGGCCTGGAGACCCAGTACTTC
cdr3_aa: CASSSGRGGLETQYF

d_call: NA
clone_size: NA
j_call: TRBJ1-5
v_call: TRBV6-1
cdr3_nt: TGTGCCAGCTCTCCCAGCAATCAGCCCCAGCATTTT
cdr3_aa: CASSPSNQPQHF

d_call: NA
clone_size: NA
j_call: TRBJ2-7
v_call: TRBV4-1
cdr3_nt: TGCGCCAGCAGCCAAGATCTGGGCACCTCCTACGAGCAGTACTTC
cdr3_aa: CASSQDLGTSYEQYF

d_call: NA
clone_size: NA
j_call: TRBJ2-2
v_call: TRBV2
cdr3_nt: TGTGCCAGCAGTCTCGACACCGGGGAGCTGTTTTTT
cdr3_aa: CASSLDTGELFF

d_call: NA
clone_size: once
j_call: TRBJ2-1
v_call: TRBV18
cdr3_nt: TGTGCCAGCTCACCATCTGAAGAGGAGAAGCAGTTCTTC
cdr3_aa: CASSPSEEEKQFF

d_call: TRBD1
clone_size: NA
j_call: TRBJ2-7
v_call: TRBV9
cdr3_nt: TGTGCCAGCAGCTCAGACAGGGGGCACCCCTTC
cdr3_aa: CASSSDRGHPF

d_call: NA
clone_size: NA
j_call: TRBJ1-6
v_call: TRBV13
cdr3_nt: TGTGCCAGCAGCTTAGGGAGAAATTCACCCCTCCACTTT
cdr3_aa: CASSLGRNSPLHF

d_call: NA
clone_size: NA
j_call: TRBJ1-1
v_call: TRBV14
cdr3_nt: TGTGCCAGCAGCCAAGACAGGTTTGGGAGCACTGAAGCTTTCTTT
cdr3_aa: CASSQDRFGSTEAFF

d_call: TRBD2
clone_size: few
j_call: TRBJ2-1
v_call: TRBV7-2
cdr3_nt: TGTGCCAGCAGCTTCAGCGGGGGGGCCGGGAATGAGCAGTTCTTC
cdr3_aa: CASSFSGGAGNEQFF

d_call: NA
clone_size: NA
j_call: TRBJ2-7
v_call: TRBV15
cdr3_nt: TGTGCCACCGGGAAGGCGCGTAGGAACACAGACGACGAGCAGTACTTC
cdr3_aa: CATGKARRNTDDEQYF

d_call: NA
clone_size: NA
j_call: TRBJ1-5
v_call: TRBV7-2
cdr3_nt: TGTGCCAGCAGCTTATATGCGGGGCCTAATCAGCCCCAGCATTTT
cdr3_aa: CASSLYAGPNQPQHF

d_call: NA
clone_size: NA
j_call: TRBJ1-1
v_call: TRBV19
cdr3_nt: TGTGCCAGTAGTTCCCACACTGAAGCTTTCTTT
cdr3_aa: CASSSHTEAFF

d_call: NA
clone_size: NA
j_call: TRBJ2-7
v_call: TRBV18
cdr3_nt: TGTGCCAGCTCACCGGTGGCAGGACGCCAGGAGCAGTACTTC
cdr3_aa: CASSPVAGRQEQYF

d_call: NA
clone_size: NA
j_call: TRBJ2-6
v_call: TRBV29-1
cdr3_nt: TGCAGCGTTGAGGTAGGAGTGAGTGGGGCCAACGTCCTGACTTTC
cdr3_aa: CSVEVGVSGANVLTF

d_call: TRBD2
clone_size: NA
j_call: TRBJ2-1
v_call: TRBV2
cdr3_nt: TGTGCCAGCAGAGGGGCGGGGGGGCGCTTTTCGGGCCACAATGAGCAGTTCTTC
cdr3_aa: CASRGAGGRFSGHNEQFF

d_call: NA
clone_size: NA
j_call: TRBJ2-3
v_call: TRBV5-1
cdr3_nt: TGCGCCAGCAGCGGTCGGGTGGGCGCAGGGGGCACAGATACGCAGTATTTT
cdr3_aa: CASSGRVGAGGTDTQYF

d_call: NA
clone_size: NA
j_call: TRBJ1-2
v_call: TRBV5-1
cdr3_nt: TGCGCCAGCAGCTTGGGAGGGCAGGGCCCCTATGGCTACACCTTC
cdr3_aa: CASSLGGQGPYGYTF

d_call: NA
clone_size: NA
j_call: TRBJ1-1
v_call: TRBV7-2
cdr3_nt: TGTGCCAGCAGTCTACAGGGTGCGAACACTGAAGCTTTCTTT
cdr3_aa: CASSLQGANTEAFF

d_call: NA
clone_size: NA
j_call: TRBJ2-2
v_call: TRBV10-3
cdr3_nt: TGTGCCATCAGTGATGGTGGGGGGCTCACCGGGGAGCTGTTTTTT
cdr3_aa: CAISDGGGLTGELFF

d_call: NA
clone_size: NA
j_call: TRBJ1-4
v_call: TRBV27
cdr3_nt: TGTGCCAGCAGTGCACGACAGACATTTAATGAAAAACTGTTTTTT
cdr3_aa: CASSARQTFNEKLFF

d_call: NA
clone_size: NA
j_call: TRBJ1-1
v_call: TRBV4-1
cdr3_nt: TGCGCCAGCGGCCAGGGACGGATGAACACTGAAGCTTTCTTT
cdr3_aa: CASGQGRMNTEAFF

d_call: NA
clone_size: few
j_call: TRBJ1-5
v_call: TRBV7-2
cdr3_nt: TGTGCCAGCAGCCAACCCCTTGGGAAGTATAGCAATCAGCCCCAGCATTTT
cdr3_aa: CASSQPLGKYSNQPQHF

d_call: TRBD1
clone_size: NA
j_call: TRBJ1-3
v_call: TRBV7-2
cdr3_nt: TGTGCCAGCAGCTTAACGGGACAGGGGGTTACCACCATATATTTT
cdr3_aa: CASSLTGQGVTTIYF

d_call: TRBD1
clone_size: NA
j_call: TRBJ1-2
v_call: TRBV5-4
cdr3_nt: TGTGCCAGCAGCCCGGGACAGGGGGACTATGGCTACACCTTC
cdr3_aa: CASSPGQGDYGYTF

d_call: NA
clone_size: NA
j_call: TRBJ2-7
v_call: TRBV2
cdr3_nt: TGTGCCAGCAGTCGGGGCAGGGGATCCAACGAGCAGTACTTC
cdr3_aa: CASSRGRGSNEQYF

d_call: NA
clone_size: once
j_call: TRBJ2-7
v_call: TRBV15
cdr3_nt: TGTGCCACCAGCAGCACGCACGCCCCCTACGAGCAGTACTTC
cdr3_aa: CATSSTHAPYEQYF

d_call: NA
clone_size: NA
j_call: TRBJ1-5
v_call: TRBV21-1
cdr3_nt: TGTGCCAGCAGCTTTTTTCCTCAGCCCCAGCATTTT
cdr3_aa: CASSFFPQPQHF